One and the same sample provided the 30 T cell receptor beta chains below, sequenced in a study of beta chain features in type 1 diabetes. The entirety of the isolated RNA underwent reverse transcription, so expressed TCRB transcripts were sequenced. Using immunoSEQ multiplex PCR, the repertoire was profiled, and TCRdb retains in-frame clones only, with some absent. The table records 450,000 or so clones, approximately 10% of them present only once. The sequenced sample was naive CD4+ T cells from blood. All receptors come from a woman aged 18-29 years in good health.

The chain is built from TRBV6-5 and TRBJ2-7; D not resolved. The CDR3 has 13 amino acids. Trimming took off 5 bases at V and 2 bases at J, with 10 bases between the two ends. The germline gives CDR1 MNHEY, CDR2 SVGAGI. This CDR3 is CASSAQATYEQYF. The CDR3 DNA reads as TGTGCCAGCAGTGCTCAGGCCACCTACGAGCAGTACTTC.

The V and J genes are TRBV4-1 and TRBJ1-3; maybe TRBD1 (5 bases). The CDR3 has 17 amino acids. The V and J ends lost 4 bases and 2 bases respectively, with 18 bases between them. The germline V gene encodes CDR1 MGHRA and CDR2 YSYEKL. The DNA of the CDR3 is TGCGCCAGCAGCCGCGTGGGCCGGGACCGCGCTGGAAACACCATATATTTT. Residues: CASSRVGRDRAGNTIYF.

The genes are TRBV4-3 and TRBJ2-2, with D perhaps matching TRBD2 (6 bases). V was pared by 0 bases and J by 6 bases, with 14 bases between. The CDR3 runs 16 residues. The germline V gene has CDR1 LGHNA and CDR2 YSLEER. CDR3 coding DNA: TGCGCCAGCAGCCAAGACGGAGGGGTAAAATCCGGGGAGCTGTTTTTT. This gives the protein CASSQDGGVKSGELFF.

CDR3 sequence: CASSQSQGRTGELFF. As DNA, the CDR3 is TGCGCCAGCAGTCAATCCCAGGGGAGAACCGGGGAGCTGTTTTTT. The chain employs TRBV23-1 and TRBJ2-2, with D possibly matching TRBD1 (6 bases). Being an ORF, TRBV23-1 has a function that is uncertain. Trimming took 0 bases from V and 5 from J, leaving 10 bases between them. The CDR3 loop spans 15 amino acids.

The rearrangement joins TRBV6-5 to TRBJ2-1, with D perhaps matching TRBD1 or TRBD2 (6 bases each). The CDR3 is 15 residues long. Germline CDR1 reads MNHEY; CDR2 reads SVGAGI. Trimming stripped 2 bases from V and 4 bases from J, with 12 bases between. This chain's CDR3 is CASSYIQGRYNEQFF. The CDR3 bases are TGTGCCAGCAGTTACATCCAGGGGAGGTACAATGAGCAGTTCTTC.

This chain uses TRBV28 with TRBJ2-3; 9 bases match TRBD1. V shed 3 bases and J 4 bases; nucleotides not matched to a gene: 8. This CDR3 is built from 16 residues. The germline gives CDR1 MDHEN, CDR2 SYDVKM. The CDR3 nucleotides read TGTGCCAGCAGTTTGCCCGGGACAGGGAGCGCAGATACGCAGTATTTT. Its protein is CASSLPGTGSADTQYF.

CDR3 sequence: CASSQGALGYTF. CDR3 coding DNA: TGTGCCAGCAGTCAGGGGGCGCTTGGCTACACCTTC. This sequence joins TRBV25-1 and TRBJ1-2; 8 bases agree with TRBD1. V gave up 5 bases and J gave up 7 bases; unmatched junction bases: 3. This CDR3 has 12 residues. Germline values: CDR1 MGHDK, CDR2 SYGVNS.

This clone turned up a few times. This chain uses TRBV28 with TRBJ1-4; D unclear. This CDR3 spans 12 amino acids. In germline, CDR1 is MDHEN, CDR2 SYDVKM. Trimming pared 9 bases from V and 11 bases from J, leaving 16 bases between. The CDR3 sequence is CASLNTGGKLFF. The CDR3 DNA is TGTGCCAGTCTGAACACCGGTGGGAAACTGTTTTTT.

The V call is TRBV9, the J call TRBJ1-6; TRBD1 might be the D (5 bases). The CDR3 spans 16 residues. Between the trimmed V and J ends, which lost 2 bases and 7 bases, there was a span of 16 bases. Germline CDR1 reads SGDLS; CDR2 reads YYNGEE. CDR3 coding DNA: TGTGCCAGCAGCGTGGGAGGACATAACTTGAATTCACCCCTCCACTTT. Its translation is CASSVGGHNLNSPLHF.

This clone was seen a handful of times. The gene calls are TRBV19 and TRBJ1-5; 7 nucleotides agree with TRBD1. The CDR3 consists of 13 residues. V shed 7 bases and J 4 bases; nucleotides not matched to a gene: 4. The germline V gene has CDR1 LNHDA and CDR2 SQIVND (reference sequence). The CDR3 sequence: CASTHRGNQPQHF. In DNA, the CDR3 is TGTGCCAGTACCCACAGGGGTAATCAGCCCCAGCATTTT.

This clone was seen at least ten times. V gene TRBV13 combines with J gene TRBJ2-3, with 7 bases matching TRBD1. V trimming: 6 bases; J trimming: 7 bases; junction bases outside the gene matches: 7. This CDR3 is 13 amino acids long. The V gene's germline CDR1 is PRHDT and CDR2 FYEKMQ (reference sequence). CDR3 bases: TGTGCCAGCAGTCTAACAGGGGCGAATACGCAGTATTTT. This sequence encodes CASSLTGANTQYF.

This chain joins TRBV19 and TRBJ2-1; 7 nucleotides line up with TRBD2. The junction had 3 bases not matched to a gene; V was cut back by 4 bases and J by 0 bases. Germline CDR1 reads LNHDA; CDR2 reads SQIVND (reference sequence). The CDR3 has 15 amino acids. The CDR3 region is CASSRRGSSYNEQFF. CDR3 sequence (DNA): TGTGCCAGTAGTAGGCGGGGGAGCTCCTACAATGAGCAGTTCTTC.

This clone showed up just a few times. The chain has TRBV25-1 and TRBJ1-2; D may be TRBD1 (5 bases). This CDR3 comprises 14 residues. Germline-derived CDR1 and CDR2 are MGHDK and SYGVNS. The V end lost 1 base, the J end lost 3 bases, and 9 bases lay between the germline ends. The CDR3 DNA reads TGTGCCAGCAGTGAATCCGGGGCGGACTATGGCTACACCTTC. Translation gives CASSESGADYGYTF.

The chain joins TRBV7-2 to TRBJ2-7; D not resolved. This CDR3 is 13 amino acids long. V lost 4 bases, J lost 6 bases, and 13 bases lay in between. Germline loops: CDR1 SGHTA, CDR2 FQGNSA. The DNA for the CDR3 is TGTGCCAGCAGCTCCGACTGGTTTGCCGAGCAGTACGTC. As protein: CASSSDWFAEQYV.

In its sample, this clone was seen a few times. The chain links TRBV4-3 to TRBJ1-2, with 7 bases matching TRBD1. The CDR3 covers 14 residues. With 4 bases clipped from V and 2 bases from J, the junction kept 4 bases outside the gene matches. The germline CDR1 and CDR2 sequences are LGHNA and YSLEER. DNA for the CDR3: TGCGCCAGCAGCCCGGGACAGCGGAACTATGGCTACACCTTC. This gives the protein CASSPGQRNYGYTF.

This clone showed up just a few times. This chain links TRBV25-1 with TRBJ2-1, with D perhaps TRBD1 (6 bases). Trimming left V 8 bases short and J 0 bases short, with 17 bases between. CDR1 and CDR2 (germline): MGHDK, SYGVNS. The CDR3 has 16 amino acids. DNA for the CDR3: TGTGCCAGCGTCGCCGGGACACCTTTCTCCTACAATGAGCAGTTCTTC. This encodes CASVAGTPFSYNEQFF.

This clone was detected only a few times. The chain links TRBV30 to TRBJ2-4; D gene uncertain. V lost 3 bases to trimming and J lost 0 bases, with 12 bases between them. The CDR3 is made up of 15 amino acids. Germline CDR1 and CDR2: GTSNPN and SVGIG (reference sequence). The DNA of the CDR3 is TGTGCCTGGAGCCCCCGTCCCATAGCCAAAAACATTCAGTACTTC. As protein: CAWSPRPIAKNIQYF.

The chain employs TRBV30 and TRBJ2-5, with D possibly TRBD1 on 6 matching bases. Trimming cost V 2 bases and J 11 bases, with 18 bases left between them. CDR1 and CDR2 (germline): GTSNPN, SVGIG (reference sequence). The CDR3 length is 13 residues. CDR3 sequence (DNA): TGTGCCTGGAGTAGGGGGAGTAAGGATGAGCAGTACTTC. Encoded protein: CAWSRGSKDEQYF.

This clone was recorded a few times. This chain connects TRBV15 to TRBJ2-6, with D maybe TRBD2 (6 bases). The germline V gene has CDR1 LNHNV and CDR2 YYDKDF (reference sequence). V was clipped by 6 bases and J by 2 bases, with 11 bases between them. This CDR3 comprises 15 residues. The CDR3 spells CATSGGFAGANVLTF. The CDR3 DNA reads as TGTGCCACCAGTGGAGGGTTCGCTGGGGCCAACGTCCTGACTTTC.

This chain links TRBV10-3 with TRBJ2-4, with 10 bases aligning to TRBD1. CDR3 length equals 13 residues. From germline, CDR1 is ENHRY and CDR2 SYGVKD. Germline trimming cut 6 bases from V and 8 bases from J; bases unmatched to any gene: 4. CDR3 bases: TGTGCCATCAGCCGGGACAGGGGATACATTCAGTACTTC. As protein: CAISRDRGYIQYF.

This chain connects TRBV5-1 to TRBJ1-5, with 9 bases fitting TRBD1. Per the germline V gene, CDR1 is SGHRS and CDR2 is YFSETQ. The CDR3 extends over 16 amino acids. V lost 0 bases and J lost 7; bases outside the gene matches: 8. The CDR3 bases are TGCGCCAGCAGCTTGGGGACAGGGGTGAGTCACCAGCCCCAGCATTTT. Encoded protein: CASSLGTGVSHQPQHF.

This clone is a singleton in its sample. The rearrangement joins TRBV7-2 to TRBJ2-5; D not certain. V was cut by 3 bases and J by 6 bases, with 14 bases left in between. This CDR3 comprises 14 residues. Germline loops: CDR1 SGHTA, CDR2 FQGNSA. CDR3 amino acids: CASSLGWEAKTQYF. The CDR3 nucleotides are TGTGCCAGCAGCTTGGGATGGGAAGCAAAGACCCAGTACTTC.

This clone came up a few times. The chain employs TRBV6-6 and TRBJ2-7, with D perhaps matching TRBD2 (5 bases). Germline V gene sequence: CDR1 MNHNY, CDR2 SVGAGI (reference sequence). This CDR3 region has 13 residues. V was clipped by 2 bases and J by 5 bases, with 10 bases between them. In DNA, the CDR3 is TGTGCCAGCAGTTACCGTCGGGGAGACGAGCAGTACTTC. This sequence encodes CASSYRRGDEQYF.

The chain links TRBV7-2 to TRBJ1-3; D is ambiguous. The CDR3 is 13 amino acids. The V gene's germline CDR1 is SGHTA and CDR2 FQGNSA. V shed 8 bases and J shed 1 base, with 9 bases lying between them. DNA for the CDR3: TGTGCCAGCTCCGACGCTTCTGGAAACACCATATATTTT. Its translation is CASSDASGNTIYF.

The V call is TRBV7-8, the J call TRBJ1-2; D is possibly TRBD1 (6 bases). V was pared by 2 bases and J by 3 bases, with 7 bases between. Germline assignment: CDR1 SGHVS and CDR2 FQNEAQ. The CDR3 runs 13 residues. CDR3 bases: TGTGCCAGCAGCTTAAACAGGGACTATGGCTACACCTTC. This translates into CASSLNRDYGYTF.

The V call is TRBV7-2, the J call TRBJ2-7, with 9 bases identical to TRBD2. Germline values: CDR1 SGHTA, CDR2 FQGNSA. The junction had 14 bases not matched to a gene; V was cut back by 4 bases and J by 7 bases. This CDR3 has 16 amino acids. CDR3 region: CASSSHSGSPPREQYF. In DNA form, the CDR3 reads TGTGCCAGCAGCTCACATAGCGGGAGCCCCCCTCGAGAGCAGTACTTC.

The CDR3 bases are TGTGCCAGCAGCTTAGGGGGCGGACACTACAATGAGCAGTTCTTC. This translates into CASSLGGGHYNEQFF. The J gene is TRBJ2-1, the V gene TRBV7-3, with D perhaps TRBD1 (6 bases). The CDR3 has 15 residues. V shed 2 bases and J shed 3 bases, with 11 bases lying between them. Germline V lookup: CDR1 SGHTA, CDR2 FQGTGA.

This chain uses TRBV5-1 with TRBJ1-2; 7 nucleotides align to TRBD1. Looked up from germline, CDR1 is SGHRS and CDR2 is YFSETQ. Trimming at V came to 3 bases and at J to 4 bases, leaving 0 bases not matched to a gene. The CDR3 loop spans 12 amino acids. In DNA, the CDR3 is TGCGCCAGCAGCTGGGACAGCTATGGCTACACCTTC. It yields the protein CASSWDSYGYTF.

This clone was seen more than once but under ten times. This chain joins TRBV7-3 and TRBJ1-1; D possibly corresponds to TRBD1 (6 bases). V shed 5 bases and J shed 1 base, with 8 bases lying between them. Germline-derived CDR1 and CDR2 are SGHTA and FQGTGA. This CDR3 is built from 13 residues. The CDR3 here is CASSPTGNTEAFF. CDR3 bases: TGTGCCAGCAGCCCGACAGGGAACACTGAAGCTTTCTTT.

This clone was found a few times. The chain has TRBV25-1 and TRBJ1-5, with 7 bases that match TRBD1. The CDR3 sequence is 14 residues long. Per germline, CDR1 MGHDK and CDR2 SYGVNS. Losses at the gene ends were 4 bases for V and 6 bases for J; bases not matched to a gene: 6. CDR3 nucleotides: TGTGCCAGCAGTGCCGGACAGGACACTCAGCCCCAGCATTTT. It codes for CASSAGQDTQPQHF.